Included here is one TCR beta chain sequence, with context. The data belong to a study of T cell responses to AZD1222 COVID-19 vaccine. Sequencing used immunoSEQ multiplex PCR; TCRdb keeps in-frame clones, though not all of them. The sample lists about 180,000 clones; about nine tenths were seen once. The CDR3 extends over 13 amino acids. Germline V gives CDR1 SGHNT, CDR2 YYREEE (reference sequence). The ends were cut back, 3 bases at V and 6 bases at J, with 10 bases in the middle. This TCR was sampled from an adult in good health. This specimen was peripheral blood, taken on day 0 of AZD1222 vaccination. This chain uses TRBV5-4 with TRBJ1-5; tentative D call: TRBD1 (6 bases). The CDR3 DNA follows: TGTGCCAGCAGCTCGGGGGGCCGTCAGCCCCAGCATTTT. Protein: CASSSGGRQPQHF. Full variable domain (missing parts from reference TRBV5-4 and TRBJ1-5): ETGVTQSPTHLIKTRGQQVTLRCSSQSGHNTVSWYQQALGQGPQFIFQYYREEENGRGNFPPRFSGLQFPNYSSELNVNALELDDSALYLCASSSGGRQPQHFGDGTRLSIL.